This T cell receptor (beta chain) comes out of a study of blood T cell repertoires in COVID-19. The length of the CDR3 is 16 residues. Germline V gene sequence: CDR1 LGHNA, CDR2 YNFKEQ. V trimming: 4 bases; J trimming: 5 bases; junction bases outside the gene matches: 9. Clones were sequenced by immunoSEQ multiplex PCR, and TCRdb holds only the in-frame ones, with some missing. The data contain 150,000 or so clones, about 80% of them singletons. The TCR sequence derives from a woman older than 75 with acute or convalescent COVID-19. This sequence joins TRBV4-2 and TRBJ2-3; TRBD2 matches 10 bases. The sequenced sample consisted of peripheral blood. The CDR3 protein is CASSREAGGPGDTQYF. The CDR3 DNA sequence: TGTGCCAGCAGCCGAGAAGCGGGGGGGCCTGGAGATACGCAGTATTTT.